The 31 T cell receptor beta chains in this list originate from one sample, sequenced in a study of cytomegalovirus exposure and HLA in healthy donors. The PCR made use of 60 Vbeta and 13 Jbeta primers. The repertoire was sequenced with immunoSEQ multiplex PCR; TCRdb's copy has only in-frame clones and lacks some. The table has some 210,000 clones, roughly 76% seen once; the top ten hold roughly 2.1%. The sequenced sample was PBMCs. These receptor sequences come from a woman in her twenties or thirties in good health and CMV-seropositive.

The CDR3 nucleotides read TGCGCCAGCAGCTTGGAACCCAGCGGGGACTTAGCCAAAAACATTCAGTACTTC. Protein: CASSLEPSGDLAKNIQYF. This chain connects TRBV5-1 to TRBJ2-4, with 7 nucleotides matching TRBD2. The CDR3 is 18 amino acids. The junction had 9 bases not matched to a gene; V was cut back by 0 bases and J by 0 bases. CDR1 is SGHRS and CDR2 is YFSETQ in the germline V gene.

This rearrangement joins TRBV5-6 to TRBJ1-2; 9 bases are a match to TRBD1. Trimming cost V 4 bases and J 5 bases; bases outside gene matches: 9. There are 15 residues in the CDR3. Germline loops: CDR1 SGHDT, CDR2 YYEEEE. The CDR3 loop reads CASSGWTGEVYGYTF. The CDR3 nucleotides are TGTGCCAGCAGCGGATGGACAGGGGAAGTTTATGGCTACACCTTC. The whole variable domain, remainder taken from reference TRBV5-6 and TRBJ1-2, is DAGVTQSPTHLIKTRGQQVTLRCSPKSGHDTVSWYQQALGQGPQFIFQYYEEEERQRGNFPDRFSGHQFPNYSSELNVNALLLGDSALYLCASSGWTGEVYGYTFGSGTRLTVV.

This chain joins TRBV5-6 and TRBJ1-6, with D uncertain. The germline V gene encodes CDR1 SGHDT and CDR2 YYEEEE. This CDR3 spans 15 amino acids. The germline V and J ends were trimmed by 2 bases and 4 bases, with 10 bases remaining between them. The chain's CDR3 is CASSFSYKYNSPLHF. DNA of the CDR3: TGTGCCAGCAGCTTTTCGTACAAGTATAATTCACCCCTCCACTTT. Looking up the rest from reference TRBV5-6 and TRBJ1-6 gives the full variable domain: DAGVTQSPTHLIKTRGQQVTLRCSPKSGHDTVSWYQQALGQGPQFIFQYYEEEERQRGNFPDRFSGHQFPNYSSELNVNALLLGDSALYLCASSFSYKYNSPLHFGNGTRLTVT.

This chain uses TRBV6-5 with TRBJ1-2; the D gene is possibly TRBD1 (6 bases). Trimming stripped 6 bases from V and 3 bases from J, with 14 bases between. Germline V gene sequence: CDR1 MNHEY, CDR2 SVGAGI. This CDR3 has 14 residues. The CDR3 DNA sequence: TGTGCCAGCAGCCCCAGGGGCGCCGACTATGGCTACACCTTC. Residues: CASSPRGADYGYTF.

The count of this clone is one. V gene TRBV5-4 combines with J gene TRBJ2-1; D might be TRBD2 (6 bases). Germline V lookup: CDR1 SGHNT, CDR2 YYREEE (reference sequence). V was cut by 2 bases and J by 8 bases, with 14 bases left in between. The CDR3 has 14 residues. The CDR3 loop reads CASSFIGGSDEQFF. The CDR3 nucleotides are TGTGCCAGCAGCTTCATCGGGGGTAGTGATGAGCAGTTCTTC.

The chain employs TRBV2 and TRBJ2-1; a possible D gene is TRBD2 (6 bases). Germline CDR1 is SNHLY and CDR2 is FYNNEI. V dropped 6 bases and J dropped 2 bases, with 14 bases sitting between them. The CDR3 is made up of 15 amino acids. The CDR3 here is CASRSGTYTYNEQFF. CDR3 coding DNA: TGTGCCAGCAGATCCGGGACTTATACCTACAATGAGCAGTTCTTC.

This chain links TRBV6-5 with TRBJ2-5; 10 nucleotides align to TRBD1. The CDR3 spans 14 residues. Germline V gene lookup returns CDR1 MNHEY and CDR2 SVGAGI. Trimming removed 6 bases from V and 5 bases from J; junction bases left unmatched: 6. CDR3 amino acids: CASSPTGGVETQYF. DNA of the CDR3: TGTGCCAGCAGCCCGACAGGGGGCGTCGAGACCCAGTACTTC.

The CDR3 spells CASSGPQPASYNEQFF. CDR3 nucleotides: TGCGCCAGCAGCGGGCCTCAGCCCGCTTCCTACAATGAGCAGTTCTTC. V gene TRBV4-3 combines with J gene TRBJ2-1; no clear D. V lost 5 bases and J lost 1, with 15 bases in between. The germline gives CDR1 LGHNA, CDR2 YSLEER. This CDR3 has 16 amino acids.

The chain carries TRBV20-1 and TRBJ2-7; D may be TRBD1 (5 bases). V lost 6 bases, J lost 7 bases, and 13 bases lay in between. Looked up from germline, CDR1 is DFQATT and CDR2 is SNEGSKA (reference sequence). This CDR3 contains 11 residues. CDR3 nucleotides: TGCAGTGCGACAGAGATAGGGGAGCAGTACTTC. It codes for CSATEIGEQYF.

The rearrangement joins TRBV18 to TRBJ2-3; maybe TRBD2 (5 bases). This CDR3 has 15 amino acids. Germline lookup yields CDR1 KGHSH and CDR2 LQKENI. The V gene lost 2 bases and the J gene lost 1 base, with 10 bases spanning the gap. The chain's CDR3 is CASSPGAGRTDTQYF. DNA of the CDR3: TGTGCCAGCTCACCAGGTGCGGGCCGCACAGATACGCAGTATTTT.

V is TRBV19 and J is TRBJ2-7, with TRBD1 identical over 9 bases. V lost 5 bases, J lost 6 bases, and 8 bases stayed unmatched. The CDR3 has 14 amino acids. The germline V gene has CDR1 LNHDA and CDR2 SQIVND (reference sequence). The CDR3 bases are TGTGCCAGTAGTCCCAGGGACAGGGCCGGCGAGCAGTACTTC. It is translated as CASSPRDRAGEQYF. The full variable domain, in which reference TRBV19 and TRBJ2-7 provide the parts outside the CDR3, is DGGITQSPKYLFRKEGQNVTLSCEQNLNHDAMYWYRQDPGQGLRLIYYSQIVNDFQKGDIAEGYSVSREKKESFPLTVTSAQKNPTAFYLCASSPRDRAGEQYFGPGTRLTVT.

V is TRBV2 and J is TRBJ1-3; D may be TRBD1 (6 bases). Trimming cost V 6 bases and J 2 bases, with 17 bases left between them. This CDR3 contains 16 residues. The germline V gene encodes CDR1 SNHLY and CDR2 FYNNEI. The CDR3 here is CASRDRQDIAGNTIYF. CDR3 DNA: TGTGCCAGCAGGGACCGACAGGACATAGCTGGAAACACCATATATTTT.

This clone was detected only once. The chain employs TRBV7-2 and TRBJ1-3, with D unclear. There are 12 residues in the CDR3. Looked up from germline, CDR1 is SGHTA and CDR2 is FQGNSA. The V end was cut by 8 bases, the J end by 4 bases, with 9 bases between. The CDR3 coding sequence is TGTGCCAGCGGCGTACAGGGAAACACCATATATTTT. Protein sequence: CASGVQGNTIYF.

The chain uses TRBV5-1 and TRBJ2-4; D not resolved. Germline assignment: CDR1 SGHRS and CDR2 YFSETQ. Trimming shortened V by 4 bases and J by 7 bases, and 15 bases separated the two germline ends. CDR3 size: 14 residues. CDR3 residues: CASSTESAANIQYF. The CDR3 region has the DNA TGCGCCAGCAGCACCGAGTCTGCTGCCAACATTCAGTACTTC. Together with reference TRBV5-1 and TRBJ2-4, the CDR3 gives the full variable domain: KAGVTQTPRYLIKTRGQQVTLSCSPISGHRSVSWYQQTPGQGLQFLFEYFSETQRNKGNFPGRFSGRQFSNSRSEMNVSTLELGDSALYLCASSTESAANIQYFGAGTRLSVL.

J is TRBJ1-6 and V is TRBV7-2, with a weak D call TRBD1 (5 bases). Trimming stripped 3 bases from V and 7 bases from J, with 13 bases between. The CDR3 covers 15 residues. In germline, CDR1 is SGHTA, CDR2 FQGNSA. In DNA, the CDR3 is TGTGCCAGCAGCTTGGCGGGGGGAAGGAATTCACCCCTCCACTTT. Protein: CASSLAGGRNSPLHF.

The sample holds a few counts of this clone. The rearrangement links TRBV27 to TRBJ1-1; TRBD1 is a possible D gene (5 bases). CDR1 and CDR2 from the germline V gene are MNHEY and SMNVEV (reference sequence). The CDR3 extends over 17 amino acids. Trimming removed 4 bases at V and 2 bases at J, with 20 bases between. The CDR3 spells CASSYSRGAGYNTEAFF. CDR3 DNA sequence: TGTGCCAGCAGTTACTCGCGGGGCGCAGGGTATAACACTGAAGCTTTCTTT.

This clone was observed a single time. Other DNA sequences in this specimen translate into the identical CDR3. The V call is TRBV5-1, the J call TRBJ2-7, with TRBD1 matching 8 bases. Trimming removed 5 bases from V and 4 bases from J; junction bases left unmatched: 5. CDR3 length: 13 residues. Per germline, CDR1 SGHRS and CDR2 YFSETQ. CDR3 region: CASRPTGGYEQYF. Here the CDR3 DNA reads TGCGCCAGCAGACCCACAGGGGGGTACGAGCAGTACTTC.

In nucleotides, the CDR3 is TGTGCCAGCAGCGTAGGTATGGACAGGGATGGCTACACCTTC. Protein: CASSVGMDRDGYTF. The chain uses TRBV9 and TRBJ1-2; 8 positions agree with TRBD1. The CDR3 length is 14 residues. The germline V gene encodes CDR1 SGDLS and CDR2 YYNGEE. With V trimmed by 0 bases and J by 6 bases, 4 bases remained unmatched.

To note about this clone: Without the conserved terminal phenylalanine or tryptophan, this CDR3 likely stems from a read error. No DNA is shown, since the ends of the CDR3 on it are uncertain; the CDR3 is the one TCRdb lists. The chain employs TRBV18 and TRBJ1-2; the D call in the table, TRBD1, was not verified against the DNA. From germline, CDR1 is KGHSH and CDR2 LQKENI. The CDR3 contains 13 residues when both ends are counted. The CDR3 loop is CASSPPSRDRASL.

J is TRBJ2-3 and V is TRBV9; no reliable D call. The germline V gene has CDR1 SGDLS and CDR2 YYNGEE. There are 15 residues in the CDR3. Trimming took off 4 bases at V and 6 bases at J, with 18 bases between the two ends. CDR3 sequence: CASSPRLIERDTQYF. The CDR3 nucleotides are TGTGCCAGCAGCCCCCGGTTAATTGAGAGGGATACGCAGTATTTT.

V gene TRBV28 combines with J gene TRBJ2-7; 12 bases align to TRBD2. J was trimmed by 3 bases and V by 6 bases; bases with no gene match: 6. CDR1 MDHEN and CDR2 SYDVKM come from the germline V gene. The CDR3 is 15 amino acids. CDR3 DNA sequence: TGTGCCAGCAGCAGGGGACTAGCGGGTTTCTACGAGCAGTACTTC. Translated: CASSRGLAGFYEQYF.

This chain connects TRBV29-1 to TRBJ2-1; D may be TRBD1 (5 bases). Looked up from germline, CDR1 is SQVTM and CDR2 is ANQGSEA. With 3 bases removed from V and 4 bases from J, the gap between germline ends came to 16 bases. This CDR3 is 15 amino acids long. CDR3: CSVDPSGPGYNEQFF. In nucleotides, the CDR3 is TGCAGCGTTGACCCCAGTGGTCCAGGGTACAATGAGCAGTTCTTC.

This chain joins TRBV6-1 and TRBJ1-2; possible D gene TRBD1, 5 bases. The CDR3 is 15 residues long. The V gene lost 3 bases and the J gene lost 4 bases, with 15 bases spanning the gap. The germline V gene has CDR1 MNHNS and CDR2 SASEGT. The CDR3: CASSDSETALYGYTF. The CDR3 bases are TGTGCCAGCAGTGACTCCGAGACAGCTCTCTATGGCTACACCTTC.

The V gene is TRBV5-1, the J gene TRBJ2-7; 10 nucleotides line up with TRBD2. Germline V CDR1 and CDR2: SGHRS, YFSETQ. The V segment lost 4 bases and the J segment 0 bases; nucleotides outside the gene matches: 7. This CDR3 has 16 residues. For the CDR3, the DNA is TGCGCCAGCAGCGGACTAGCGGCTTCAAGCTCCTACGAGCAGTACTTC. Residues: CASSGLAASSSYEQYF. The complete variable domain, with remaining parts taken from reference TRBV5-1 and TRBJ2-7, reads KAGVTQTPRYLIKTRGQQVTLSCSPISGHRSVSWYQQTPGQGLQFLFEYFSETQRNKGNFPGRFSGRQFSNSRSEMNVSTLELGDSALYLCASSGLAASSSYEQYFGPGTRLTVT.

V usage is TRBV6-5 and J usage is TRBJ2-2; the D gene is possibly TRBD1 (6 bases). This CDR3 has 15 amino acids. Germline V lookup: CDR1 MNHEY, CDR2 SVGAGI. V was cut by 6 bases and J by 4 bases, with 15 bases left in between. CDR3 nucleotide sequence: TGTGCCAGCAGCCGACAGGCCTTTGGCACCGGGGAGCTGTTTTTT. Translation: CASSRQAFGTGELFF.

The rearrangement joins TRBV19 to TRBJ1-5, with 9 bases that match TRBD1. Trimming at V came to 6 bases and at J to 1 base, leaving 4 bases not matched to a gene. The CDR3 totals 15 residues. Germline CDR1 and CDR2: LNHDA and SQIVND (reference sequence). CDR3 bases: TGTGCCAGTAGAGGGACAGGGAAAAGCAATCAGCCCCAGCATTTT. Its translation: CASRGTGKSNQPQHF.

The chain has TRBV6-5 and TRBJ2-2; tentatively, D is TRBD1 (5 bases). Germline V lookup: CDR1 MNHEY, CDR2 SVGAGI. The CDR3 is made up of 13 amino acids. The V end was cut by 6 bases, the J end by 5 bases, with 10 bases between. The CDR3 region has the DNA TGTGCCAGCAGCACTTCAGGGACCGGGGAGCTGTTTTTT. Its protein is CASSTSGTGELFF.

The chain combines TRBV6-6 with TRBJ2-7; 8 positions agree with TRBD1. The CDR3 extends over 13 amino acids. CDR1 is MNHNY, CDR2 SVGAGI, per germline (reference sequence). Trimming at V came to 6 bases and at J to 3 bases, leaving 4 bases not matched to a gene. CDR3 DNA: TGTGCCAGCAGAGGACAGGGTTTCTACGAGCAGTACTTC. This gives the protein CASRGQGFYEQYF.

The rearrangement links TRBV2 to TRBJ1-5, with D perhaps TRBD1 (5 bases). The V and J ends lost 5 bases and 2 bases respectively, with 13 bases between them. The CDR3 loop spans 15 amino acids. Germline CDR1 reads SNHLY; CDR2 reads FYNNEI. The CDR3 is CASSLQQGGNQPQHF. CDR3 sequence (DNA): TGTGCCAGCAGTCTTCAGCAGGGTGGCAATCAGCCCCAGCATTTT.

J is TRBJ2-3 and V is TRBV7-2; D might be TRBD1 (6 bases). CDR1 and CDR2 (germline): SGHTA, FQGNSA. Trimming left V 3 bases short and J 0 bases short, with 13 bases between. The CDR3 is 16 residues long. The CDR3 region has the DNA TGTGCCAGCAGCTTTGGGGGCCGGGACAGCACAGATACGCAGTATTTT. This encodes CASSFGGRDSTDTQYF.

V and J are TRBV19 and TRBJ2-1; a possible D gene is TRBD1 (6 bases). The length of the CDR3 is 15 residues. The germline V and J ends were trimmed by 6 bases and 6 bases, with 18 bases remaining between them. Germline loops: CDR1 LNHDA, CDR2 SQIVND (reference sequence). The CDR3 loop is CASRDRTDDFNEQFF. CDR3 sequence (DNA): TGTGCCAGTAGAGACAGGACGGATGATTTCAATGAGCAGTTCTTC.